The 19 T cell receptor beta chains in this list originate from one sample, sequenced in a study of T cell responses to AZD1222 COVID-19 vaccine. This table comes from immunoSEQ multiplex PCR, and its TCRdb copy is limited to in-frame clones, with some not included. The profile shows about 130,000 clones, 90% of them singletons. Sequencing used peripheral blood, obtained on day 0 of MenACWY control vaccination. These TCRs come from an adult in good health.

The rearrangement joins TRBV28 to TRBJ2-3; no firm D call. With 2 bases removed from V and 2 bases from J, the gap between germline ends came to 11 bases. This CDR3 has 15 residues. Germline V gives CDR1 MDHEN, CDR2 SYDVKM. The CDR3 spells CASSLPDNPTDTQYF. CDR3 DNA: TGTGCCAGCAGTTTACCCGACAATCCCACAGATACGCAGTATTTT.

J is TRBJ2-2 and V is TRBV4-1; the D is unclear. V was cut by 1 base and J by 11 bases, with 5 bases left in between. CDR3 size: 11 residues. CDR1 is MGHRA and CDR2 is YSYEKL in the germline V gene. The CDR3 region has the DNA TGCGCCAGCAGCCAAGCCCGAGAGCTGTTTTTT. Translation: CASSQARELFF.

CDR3 amino acids: CASMGEDRPQHF. CDR3 bases: TGTGCCAGCATGGGGGAGGATCGGCCCCAGCATTTT. V is TRBV28 and J is TRBJ1-5, with D possibly TRBD1 on 5 matching bases. Trimming removed 7 bases from V and 9 bases from J, with 13 bases in between. The length of the CDR3 is 12 residues. The germline CDR1 and CDR2 sequences are MDHEN and SYDVKM.

The chain carries TRBV14 and TRBJ1-1, with D hard to call. Trimming removed 1 base at V and 1 base at J, with 4 bases between. Germline lookup yields CDR1 SGHDN and CDR2 FVKESK. The length of the CDR3 is 13 residues. The CDR3 loop is CASSQGQNTEAFF. CDR3 in DNA: TGTGCCAGCAGCCAAGGACAGAACACTGAAGCTTTCTTT.

This clone has just a few counts. The V call is TRBV2, the J call TRBJ2-2, with 11 bases identical to TRBD1. V trimming: 10 bases; J trimming: 4 bases; junction bases outside the gene matches: 5. The germline V gene encodes CDR1 SNHLY and CDR2 FYNNEI. The CDR3 sequence is 14 residues long. In DNA, the CDR3 is TGTGCCACCCGGACAGGGGGCGGCACCGGGGAGCTGTTTTTT. It yields the protein CATRTGGGTGELFF.

The chain is built from TRBV5-4 and TRBJ2-2; 8 nucleotides agree with TRBD2. Trimming took 1 base from V and 3 from J; bases not matched to a gene: 5. The CDR3 contains 16 residues. Germline assignment: CDR1 SGHNT and CDR2 YYREEE (reference sequence). CDR3 DNA sequence: TGTGCCAGCAGCTTGACGGGGGGGCCCGACACCGGGGAGCTGTTTTTT. It specifies CASSLTGGPDTGELFF.

The chain joins TRBV6-5 to TRBJ2-2; D is possibly TRBD1 (6 bases). CDR1 MNHEY and CDR2 SVGAGI come from the germline V gene. There are 13 residues in the CDR3. V gave up 7 bases and J gave up 7 bases, with 13 bases separating them. Here the CDR3 DNA reads TGTGCCAGCACCCACGGACAGTTCGGGGAGCTGTTTTTT. This sequence encodes CASTHGQFGELFF.

This sequence joins TRBV7-9 and TRBJ2-5, with 7 positions matching TRBD1. The V and J ends lost 5 bases and 1 base, in that order; junction bases with no gene match: 7. Germline V CDR1 and CDR2: SEHNR, FQNEAQ (reference sequence). This CDR3 has 15 residues. CDR3 sequence: CASSPTGIIQETQYF. The CDR3 DNA sequence: TGTGCCAGCAGCCCGACAGGGATCATCCAAGAGACCCAGTACTTC.

The chain links TRBV11-2 to TRBJ1-1, with D uncertain. This CDR3 is built from 12 residues. Per germline, CDR1 SGHAT and CDR2 FQNNGV. Trimming shortened V by 1 base and J by 3 bases, and 3 bases separated the two germline ends. The CDR3 bases are TGTGCCAGCAGCTTAGCGCACACTGAAGCTTTCTTT. This sequence encodes CASSLAHTEAFF. The whole variable domain, filled in from reference TRBV11-2 and TRBJ1-1, reads EAGVAQSPRYKIIEKRQSVAFWCNPISGHATLYWYQQILGQGPKLLIQFQNNGVVDDSQLPKDRFSAERLKGVDSTLKIQPAKLEDSAVYLCASSLAHTEAFFGQGTRLTVV.

The rearrangement links TRBV11-2 to TRBJ2-3; D might be TRBD1 (5 bases). Trimming pared 4 bases from V and 3 bases from J, leaving 8 bases between. CDR1 SGHAT and CDR2 FQNNGV come from the germline V gene. CDR3 length equals 13 residues. The CDR3 loop is CASSSQGTDTQYF. CDR3 in DNA: TGTGCCAGCAGCTCCCAGGGTACAGATACGCAGTATTTT. The variable domain in full, completed from reference TRBV11-2 and TRBJ2-3, reads EAGVAQSPRYKIIEKRQSVAFWCNPISGHATLYWYQQILGQGPKLLIQFQNNGVVDDSQLPKDRFSAERLKGVDSTLKIQPAKLEDSAVYLCASSSQGTDTQYFGPGTRLTVL.

The chain uses TRBV7-9 and TRBJ1-4, with unresolved D. With 2 bases removed from V and 8 bases from J, the gap between germline ends came to 18 bases. The CDR3 spans 16 residues. CDR1 and CDR2 (germline): SEHNR, FQNEAQ (reference sequence). This CDR3 is CASSLRGSPMLEKLFF. The CDR3 DNA reads TGTGCCAGCAGCTTAAGAGGGAGCCCCATGTTGGAAAAACTGTTTTTT.

The rearrangement joins TRBV6-4 to TRBJ2-7, with D possibly TRBD1 on 5 matching bases. The V gene's germline CDR1 is MRHNA and CDR2 SNTAGT. This CDR3 has 15 amino acids. V shed 3 bases and J shed 2 bases, with 14 bases lying between them. CDR3 DNA sequence: TGTGCCAGCAGTGAGCTCAGGGTCCCAACCTACGAGCAGTACGTC. Residues: CASSELRVPTYEQYV.

The gene calls are TRBV6-2 or TRBV6-3 and TRBJ1-1; D ambiguous. The CDR3 has 11 residues. Trimming left V 5 bases short and J 11 bases short, with 12 bases between. The germline CDR1 and CDR2 sequences are MNHEY and SVGEGT. CDR3 nucleotide sequence: TGTGCCAGCAGTGCAGTGACAACGGCTTTCTTT. Protein product: CASSAVTTAFF.

The chain joins TRBV5-6 to TRBJ2-7; 7 nucleotides line up with TRBD1. Germline CDR1 is SGHDT and CDR2 is YYEEEE. The V gene end was trimmed by 3 bases and the J gene end by 2 bases; junction bases not matched to a gene: 5. The CDR3 is 14 amino acids. CDR3 region: CASSSTGLTYEQYF. Here the CDR3 DNA reads TGTGCCAGCAGCTCGACAGGGCTAACCTACGAGCAGTACTTC.

The rearrangement links TRBV9 to TRBJ1-2; 8 nucleotides match TRBD1. CDR3 size: 17 residues. The trim removed 0 bases at V and 7 bases at J, leaving 14 bases unmatched. In germline, CDR1 is SGDLS, CDR2 YYNGEE. CDR3 nucleotide sequence: TGTGCCAGCAGCGTAGACCCAGGGGGCATACCGATGTCTGGCTACACCTTC. It translates to CASSVDPGGIPMSGYTF.

This chain links TRBV5-6 with TRBJ1-2; the D gene is possibly TRBD1 (5 bases). V dropped 0 bases and J dropped 4 bases, with 10 bases sitting between them. Germline assignment: CDR1 SGHDT and CDR2 YYEEEE. CDR3 length: 14 residues. The CDR3, as DNA: TGTGCCAGCAGCTTGGCCGGGGGGGGCTATGGCTACACCTTC. Amino acid sequence: CASSLAGGGYGYTF.

Only a few counts were recorded for this clone. This chain connects TRBV2 to TRBJ1-3; tentative D call: TRBD1 (6 bases). The CDR3 spans 18 residues. Germline loops: CDR1 SNHLY, CDR2 FYNNEI. V was clipped by 6 bases and J by 0 bases, with 21 bases between them. The CDR3 here is CASSNPGTIGHSGNTIYF. The CDR3 DNA reads TGTGCCAGCAGCAATCCGGGGACAATTGGACACTCTGGAAACACCATATATTTT.

The rearrangement links TRBV5-8 to TRBJ1-5; maybe TRBD1 (5 bases). Germline V CDR1 and CDR2: SGHTS, YDEGEE. The germline V and J ends were trimmed by 1 base and 3 bases, with 8 bases remaining between them. The CDR3 length is 14 residues. The chain's CDR3 is CASSLRGPNQPQHF. The CDR3 DNA reads as TGTGCCAGCAGCTTGAGGGGACCCAATCAGCCCCAGCATTTT.

The CDR3 protein is CASSELAGGYPDTQYF. In DNA form, the CDR3 reads TGCGCCAGCAGTGAGCTAGCGGGAGGGTACCCAGATACGCAGTATTTT. V is TRBV10-2 and J is TRBJ2-3, with 12 bases matching TRBD2. CDR3 length equals 16 residues. CDR1 is WSHSY and CDR2 is SAAADI in the germline V gene. V lost 2 bases to trimming and J lost 4 bases; unmatched junction nucleotides: 4.